The T cell receptor beta chain under discussion was sequenced for a study of blood T cell repertoires in COVID-19. On the study more broadly: Sites in the United States, Italy and Spain provided acute and convalescent COVID-19 samples. PBMCs, B-cell-depleted T cells, or T cells were the source of the cDNA or gDNA that made up the material.

The authors' processing: Cell counts per sample came from amplifying reference gene primers. The method was immunoSEQ multiplex PCR; TCRdb's version includes in-frame clones alone and lacks a portion of them. The DNA was the basis for D and trimming; V, J and clone size are from that table. Among 200,000 to 250,000 clones listed, approximately 87% were seen once. The CDR3 contains 14 residues. V trimming: 7 bases; J trimming: 3 bases; junction bases outside the gene matches: 5. Germline CDR1 is LNHDA and CDR2 is SQIVND (reference sequence). The chain is built from TRBV19 and TRBJ2-1, with 8 nucleotides matching TRBD2. Sequencing input: peripheral blood. The sequence came from a woman in her seventies with active or convalescent COVID-19. The CDR3 DNA reads as TGTGCCAGTAACCCCGGGAGGGACTACAATGAGCAGTTCTTC. It specifies CASNPGRDYNEQFF.